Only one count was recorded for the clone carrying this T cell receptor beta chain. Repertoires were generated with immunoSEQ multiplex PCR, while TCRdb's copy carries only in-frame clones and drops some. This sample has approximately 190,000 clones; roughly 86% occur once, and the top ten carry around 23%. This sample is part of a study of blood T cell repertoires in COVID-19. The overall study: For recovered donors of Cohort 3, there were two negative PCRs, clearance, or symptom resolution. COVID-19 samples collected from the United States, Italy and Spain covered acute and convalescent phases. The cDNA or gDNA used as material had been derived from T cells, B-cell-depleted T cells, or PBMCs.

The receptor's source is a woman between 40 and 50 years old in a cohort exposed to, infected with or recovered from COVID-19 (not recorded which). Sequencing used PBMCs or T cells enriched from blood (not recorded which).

CDR3 amino acids: CASSQDPAGGVSYEQYF. CDR3 coding DNA: TGCGCCAGCAGCCAAGATCCTGCGGGAGGGGTTTCATACGAGCAGTACTTC. The V call is TRBV4-3, the J call TRBJ2-7; 9 bases map to TRBD2. Germline V lookup: CDR1 LGHNA, CDR2 YSLEER. The CDR3 is 17 amino acids. After removal of 0 bases from V and 4 bases from J, the junction contained 10 bases not matched to a gene.